Each of the 7 T cell receptor beta chains below was sequenced from the same sample in a study of blood T cells in healthy people across ages. Primers used in a second PCR of roughly 6 to 11 cycles were a sample-barcoded 5' primer and a J-beta primer mix. Using its own MiXCR run on the 5' RACE reads, TCRdb lists one record per CDR3 protein. The table records some 320,000 distinct CDR3 sequences, 25% to 30% of them present only once. The sample consisted of blood. The receptors come from an older woman in good health.

This clonotype was seen a handful of times. A much larger clone lies one base from this, so it may be a read error. The J gene is TRBJ2-1, the V gene TRBV2; D is uncertain. V was trimmed by 0 bases and J by 10 bases, leaving 16 bases between them. Germline V gene sequence: CDR1 SNHLY, CDR2 FYNNEI. The CDR3 length is 15 residues. This CDR3 reads CASSEAAGVYFEQFF. In nucleotides, the CDR3 is TGTGCCAGCAGTGAAGCAGCAGGCGTCTACTTCGAGCAGTTCTTC.

The V and J genes are TRBV5-1 and TRBJ2-5, with D possibly being TRBD2 (5 bases). Trimming stripped 4 bases from V and 2 bases from J, with 21 bases between. Germline lookup yields CDR1 SGHRS and CDR2 YFSETQ. The length of the CDR3 is 17 residues. The CDR3 DNA follows: TGCGCCAGCAGCCCCCTGGGGAGACGTCTTCTTCAAGAGACCCAGTACTTC. It codes for CASSPLGRRLLQETQYF.

The chain joins TRBV20-1 to TRBJ2-7; TRBD2 might be the D (6 bases). The CDR3 is 14 amino acids. V gave up 1 base and J gave up 3 bases, with 13 bases separating them. Per the germline V gene, CDR1 is DFQATT and CDR2 is SNEGSKA (reference sequence). The CDR3 DNA is TGCAGTGCTAGAGTTATGGAGGGAAGCTACGAGCAGTACTTC. It codes for CSARVMEGSYEQYF.

The CDR3 here is CASSLARESAEKLFF. The CDR3 region has the DNA TGCGCCAGCAGCTTGGCCCGGGAGTCGGCAGAAAAACTGTTTTTT. J is TRBJ1-4 and V is TRBV5-1; no clear D gene. The V gene's germline CDR1 is SGHRS and CDR2 YFSETQ. V was shortened by 0 bases and J by 8 bases, with 14 bases between the two germline ends. The length of the CDR3 is 15 residues.

The chain couples TRBV2 to TRBJ2-6; 10 bases fit TRBD2. The CDR3 is 19 amino acids. Germline V lookup: CDR1 SNHLY, CDR2 FYNNEI. V trimming: 3 bases; J trimming: 1 base; junction bases outside the gene matches: 9. DNA for the CDR3: TGTGCCAGCAGTGATAGGCGGCGACTAGCGGGTTCTGGGGCCAACGTCCTGACTTTC. This sequence encodes CASSDRRRLAGSGANVLTF.

The chain uses TRBV4-1 and TRBJ1-2, with D possibly matching TRBD1 (5 bases). The V gene's germline CDR1 is MGHRA and CDR2 YSYEKL. The length of the CDR3 is 16 residues. V shed 4 bases and J shed 4 bases, with 19 bases lying between them. This chain's CDR3 is CASSRTSLRGTYGYTF. CDR3 nucleotides: TGCGCCAGCAGCCGTACCAGCTTGAGGGGCACCTATGGCTACACCTTC.

The rearrangement links TRBV5-1 to TRBJ2-7; TRBD2 is a possible D gene (5 bases). Per the germline V gene, CDR1 is SGHRS and CDR2 is YFSETQ. Trimming cost V 1 base and J 3 bases, with 14 bases left between them. This CDR3 is built from 15 residues. CDR3 loop: CASSLQTGGSYEQYF. In DNA, the CDR3 is TGCGCCAGCAGCTTGCAGACCGGAGGCAGCTACGAGCAGTACTTC.